What follows describes a single T cell receptor beta chain. Losses at the gene ends were 3 bases for V and 9 bases for J; bases not matched to a gene: 12. Per the germline V gene, CDR1 is SEHNR and CDR2 is FQNEAQ (reference sequence). This CDR3 spans 16 amino acids. This entry is derived from a study of blood T cell repertoires in COVID-19. Across the study: T cells, B-cell-depleted T cells, or PBMCs supplied cDNA or gDNA.

In the study's own analysis: Amplification with reference gene primers provided the estimates of nucleated cell counts. Sequencing used immunoSEQ multiplex PCR; TCRdb keeps in-frame clones, though not all of them. V, J and clone size are those of that table, while D and trimming were read from the DNA. Among 150,000 to 200,000 clones listed, under 85% were seen once. Sequencing was done on a sample of peripheral blood. This TCR came from a woman aged 80 or older with acute or convalescent COVID-19. The chain is built from TRBV7-9 and TRBJ2-1, with TRBD2 matching over 9 bases. CDR3 bases: TGTGCCAGCAGCTTGAATCCTCGCGGGAGGGCCGGTGAGCAGTTCTTC. Protein sequence: CASSLNPRGRAGEQFF.